This TCR beta chain was sequenced during a study of Graves' ophthalmopathy and Graves' hyperthyroidism. TCR beta CDR3 regions were amplified from RNA transcripts. An initial RT-PCR round employing HTBI primers preceded a second-round multiplex PCR. MiXCR was run by TCRdb on the multiplex PCR reads, yielding one entry per CDR3 protein. The profile shows 740,000 or so distinct CDR3 sequences, 40% of them singletons. PBMCs came from approximately 10 ml of fresh peripheral blood. V lost 7 bases and J 2 bases, leaving 11 bases between the germline ends. Germline V gene sequence: CDR1 MGHDK, CDR2 SYGVNS. This CDR3 comprises 14 residues. This clonotype was observed many times.

Material for sequencing was peripheral blood. The TCR originated in an adult man with Graves' ophthalmopathy. This sequence joins TRBV25-1 and TRBJ2-2; perhaps TRBD2 as D (5 bases). The CDR3 region is CASTMGRNTGELFF. DNA for the CDR3: TGTGCCAGCACCATGGGGAGAAACACCGGGGAGCTGTTTTTT.